This entry lists 11 T cell receptor beta chains sequenced from one sample in a study of spatial heterogeneity in lung cancer. From the 5' RACE reads, TCRdb called clonotypes with MiXCR, one entry per CDR3 protein. Here the sample spans about 52,000 distinct CDR3 sequences, about 7.4% being singletons. Regarding time point: blood at routine non-recurrence follow-up after resection. Without sorting, whole RNA was sequenced from tumor, nontumor lung or frozen PBMC. The input for sequencing was PBMCs, taken at follow-up. Receptors originate from a female donor with early-stage non-small cell lung cancer.

The sample holds many counts of this clonotype. The gene calls are TRBV6-2 or TRBV6-3 and TRBJ2-4; 7 bases are a match to TRBD2. V lost 7 bases and J lost 8; bases outside the gene matches: 14. Germline V gives CDR1 MNHEY, CDR2 SVGEGT. The CDR3 contains 15 residues. DNA for the CDR3: TGTGCCAGCAAGGCTAGCGGCGGGAAAATGGACATTCAGTACTTC. Amino acid sequence: CASKASGGKMDIQYF.

This clonotype was seen ten or more times. The chain joins TRBV19 to TRBJ2-7; 9 bases align to TRBD1. Germline trimming cut 4 bases from V and 6 bases from J; bases unmatched to any gene: 13. CDR1 LNHDA and CDR2 SQIVND come from the germline V gene (reference sequence). The length of the CDR3 is 16 residues. As DNA, the CDR3 is TGTGCCAGTAGTAGGGGACCGGGACAGGGAGTTATCGAGCAGTACTTC. Protein product: CASSRGPGQGVIEQYF.

In its sample, this clonotype was seen many times. The chain is built from TRBV3-2 and TRBJ1-5. TRBV3-2 constitutes a pseudogene. CDR3 length: 20 residues. DNA for the CDR3: TGTGCCAGCAGCCACCCGGGACTGATGCTGGTTGGGGCGGAAAATCAGCCCCAGCATTTT. As protein: CASSHPGLMLVGAENQPQHF.

The rearrangement links TRBV2 to TRBJ2-1, with 9 bases identical to TRBD2. With V trimmed by 5 bases and J by 6 bases, 8 bases remained unmatched. Germline-derived CDR1 and CDR2 are SNHLY and FYNNEI. The CDR3 length is 15 residues. The chain's CDR3 is CASSLKAGGPNEQFF. The CDR3 nucleotides read TGTGCCAGCAGTCTCAAAGCGGGGGGCCCCAATGAGCAGTTCTTC.

This clonotype came up a few times. The chain uses TRBV19 and TRBJ1-5, with D possibly being TRBD1 (5 bases). There are 17 residues in the CDR3. V gave up 5 bases and J gave up 0 bases, with 17 bases separating them. CDR1 is LNHDA, CDR2 SQIVND, per germline (reference sequence). The CDR3: CASSAYGTDHSNQPQHF. Written as DNA, the CDR3 is TGTGCCAGTAGTGCCTACGGGACTGACCATAGCAATCAGCCCCAGCATTTT.

The table lists this clonotype with many counts. The chain uses TRBV5-1 and TRBJ1-5; 9 bases are a match to TRBD1. The CDR3 spans 17 residues. Trimming cost V 2 bases and J 4 bases; bases outside gene matches: 10. Per the germline V gene, CDR1 is SGHRS and CDR2 is YFSETQ. The CDR3 nucleotides are TGCGCCAGCAGCTTTGATGGGACAGGGACGGGAAATCAGCCCCAGCATTTT. Its translation: CASSFDGTGTGNQPQHF.

In this sample, this clonotype turned up many times. The CDR3: CASSLGVGELFF. The DNA for the CDR3 is TGTGCCAGCAGTTTGGGAGTCGGGGAGCTGTTTTTT. The chain recombines TRBV12-3 or TRBV12-4 with TRBJ2-2; D perhaps matches TRBD2 (5 bases). The CDR3 spans 12 residues. V was clipped by 3 bases and J by 7 bases, with 6 bases between them.

Many counts were recorded for this clonotype. The rearrangement joins TRBV7-2 to TRBJ2-3, with 9 bases identical to TRBD2. V lost 5 bases, J lost 1 base, and 10 bases stayed unmatched. The CDR3 loop spans 17 amino acids. The germline V gene has CDR1 SGHTA and CDR2 FQGNSA. As DNA, the CDR3 is TGTGCCAGCAGCCAGGGCACCCTAGCGGGGCGCACAGATACGCAGTATTTT. Amino acid sequence: CASSQGTLAGRTDTQYF.

The sample holds many counts of this clonotype. This chain links TRBV5-1 with TRBJ1-2; TRBD1 is a possible D gene (5 bases). The CDR3 length is 14 residues. Germline V CDR1 and CDR2: SGHRS, YFSETQ. V was cut by 4 bases and J by 2 bases, with 12 bases left in between. CDR3 protein: CASSHTGGNYGYTF. CDR3 DNA sequence: TGCGCCAGCAGCCACACGGGGGGAAACTATGGCTACACCTTC. The full variable domain, its missing parts supplied by reference TRBV5-1 and TRBJ1-2, is KAGVTQTPRYLIKTRGQQVTLSCSPISGHRSVSWYQQTPGQGLQFLFEYFSETQRNKGNFPGRFSGRQFSNSRSEMNVSTLELGDSALYLCASSHTGGNYGYTFGSGTRLTVV.

The sample holds many counts of this clonotype. The chain has TRBV27 and TRBJ2-2, with 10 positions matching TRBD1. The CDR3 has 17 residues. With V trimmed by 3 bases and J by 3 bases, 7 bases remained unmatched. Germline-derived CDR1 and CDR2 are MNHEY and SMNVEV (reference sequence). CDR3 residues: CASSLGLGQGYTGELFF. CDR3 DNA: TGTGCCAGCAGTTTGGGGCTGGGACAGGGGTACACCGGGGAGCTGTTTTTT.

The V call is TRBV15, the J call TRBJ2-3, with 14 bases aligning to TRBD2. Germline assignment: CDR1 LNHNV and CDR2 YYDKDF (reference sequence). This CDR3 is built from 18 residues. The ends lost 1 base at V and 6 bases at J; junction bases unmatched: 9. CDR3 bases: TGTGCCACCAGCAGAGCCCCGACTAGCGGGGGGGCCGGGGATACGCAGTATTTT. Protein sequence: CATSRAPTSGGAGDTQYF.